A single sample is the source of the 6 T cell receptor beta chains below, sequenced in a study of CD8+ T cells in alopecia areata. RNA extraction and reverse transcription yielded cDNA as sequencing template. Data came from immunoSEQ multiplex PCR; TCRdb stores just in-frame clones and leaves some out. The sample carries 250,000 to 300,000 clones, nearly 60% recorded once. Treatment meaning: oral pan-JAK inhibitor, 5-10 mg twice daily. Sequenced material: CD4+ T cells sorted from blood, taken at week 24, from a patient treated with tofacitinib. These receptors originate from a human donor with alopecia areata.

This chain joins TRBV7-9 and TRBJ1-2, with D possibly matching TRBD1 (6 bases). This CDR3 comprises 15 residues. Germline values: CDR1 SEHNR, CDR2 FQNEAQ (reference sequence). V dropped 3 bases and J dropped 0 bases, with 11 bases sitting between them. The CDR3 reads CASSFRGATNYGYTF. The CDR3 DNA is TGTGCCAGCAGCTTCCGGGGGGCCACTAACTATGGCTACACCTTC.

J is TRBJ2-7 and V is TRBV4-1; 7 bases align to TRBD1. Germline CDR1 MGHRA, CDR2 YSYEKL. The CDR3 extends over 16 amino acids. V gave up 4 bases and J gave up 2 bases; unmatched junction bases: 11. CDR3 nucleotides: TGCGCCAGCAGCCTATCAAGGGGGCTTTGGGCCTACGAGCAGTACTTC. It codes for CASSLSRGLWAYEQYF.

This rearrangement joins TRBV30 to TRBJ2-3; D may be TRBD2 (6 bases). This CDR3 has 14 amino acids. Germline CDR1 and CDR2: GTSNPN and SVGIG (reference sequence). V lost 8 bases, J lost 6 bases, and 21 bases lay in between. The CDR3 is CAGAWDSSTDTQYF. CDR3 coding DNA: TGTGCCGGGGCTTGGGACTCCTCCACTGATACGCAGTATTTT.

This sequence joins TRBV9 and TRBJ1-4; 8 nucleotides line up with TRBD1. The germline V gene has CDR1 SGDLS and CDR2 YYNGEE. Losses at the gene ends were 3 bases for V and 2 bases for J; bases not matched to a gene: 3. The CDR3 extends over 15 amino acids. DNA of the CDR3: TGTGCCAGCAGCGCGGCAGGGGGCACTAATGAAAAACTGTTTTTT. This translates into CASSAAGGTNEKLFF.

This chain links TRBV7-2 with TRBJ2-7; tentative D call: TRBD2 (5 bases). The CDR3 has 14 amino acids. Germline V lookup: CDR1 SGHTA, CDR2 FQGNSA. Between the trimmed V and J ends, which lost 7 bases and 1 base, there was a span of 14 bases. CDR3: CASTLSPGSYEQYF. In nucleotides, the CDR3 is TGTGCCAGCACCCTGTCCCCGGGATCCTACGAGCAGTACTTC.

The sample holds one count of this clone. V is TRBV30 and J is TRBJ1-1, with unresolved D. Germline assignment: CDR1 GTSNPN and CDR2 SVGIG (reference sequence). V dropped 5 bases and J dropped 4 bases, with 5 bases sitting between them. CDR3 length: 10 amino acids. This chain's CDR3 is CAWGRTEAFF. The CDR3 nucleotides read TGTGCCTGGGGGCGCACTGAAGCTTTCTTT. The variable domain in full, completed from reference TRBV30 and TRBJ1-1, reads SQTIHQWPATLVQPVGSPLSLECTVEGTSNPNLYWYRQAAGRGLQLLFYSVGIGQISSEVPQNLSASRPQDRQFILSSKKLLLSDSGFYLCAWGRTEAFFGQGTRLTVV.